The T cell receptor beta chain under discussion was sequenced for a study of spatial heterogeneity in lung cancer (dated 2019 in TCRdb). About the study as a whole: Beta-chain transcripts were consistently detected in greater numbers than alpha-chain transcripts, which likely reflects a higher abundance of beta-chain transcripts. In the raw uncorrected reads, each unique combination of TCR and UMI appeared more than ten times on average. In non-small cell lung cancer, the study quantitatively compared TCR alpha and beta repertoires across several tumor regions, matched nontumor lung, and blood. TCR repertoire features were related to nonsynonymous mutation counts determined by whole-exome sequencing of tumor tissue. At surgery, hundreds of tumor regions, around 65 matched nontumor lung samples and 56 PBMC samples were TCR-sequenced for both alpha and beta chains. Points the paper makes about the study in general: Confirming at a functional level the hypothesis that regional TCRs recognize regional mutations was considered to require additional single-cell paired TCR alpha and beta sequencing.

CDR1 is given as SGHTA and CDR2 as FQGNSA, both from the germline V gene. V drops 4 bases and J drops 9 bases, leaving 10 bases in between. The CDR3 starts with the cysteine, ends with the phenylalanine, and has 12 residues. The retained sequence is limited to the CDR3, 36 bases, with the frame set at the first base. Per the publication, the time point label means: sample taken at primary tumor resection. Samples were obtained from over 70 patients with early-stage, untreated non-small cell lung cancer from the lung TRACERx cohort. For TCR sequencing, whole RNA was extracted from tumor and nontumor lung tissue, or from cryopreserved PBMC samples, and no cell sorting was done. A patient was chosen for TCR sequencing only when enough RNA was available from at least two tumor regions. A lung pathologist reviewed the tumor and adjacent nontumor lung specimens before the specimens were selected. The method was 5' RACE. Sequencer: NextSeq 500. In the TCR library protocol, a unique molecular identifier was attached to each TCR cDNA molecule so that PCR and sequencing errors could be corrected. In the paper's pipeline: Decombinator tools were used for TCR identification, UMI-based error correction and CDR3 extraction. Expanded TCRs were defined as those above a frequency of 2 per 1,000, corresponding to the top 1% of the tumor frequency distribution. Each repertoire was subsampled 100 times to 5,000 TCRs, after which Renyi diversity was computed with the R vegan package. CDR3 similarity networks were constructed using string-kernel similarity of amino acid triplets, with links drawn between CDR3s whose pairwise similarity was above 0.82. TCRdb redid the processing of the public reads, applying fastp at Q25 and MiXCR, and retained in-frame beta chains. Every entry covers one CDR3 protein and lists the most common genes and DNA from its rows. These V and J calls rely on TCRdb rather than the paper's analysis. The sample records 350 to 400 distinct CDR3 sequences, around 50% of which are singletons. The ten largest clones add up to approximately 24% of the sample.

About this clonotype itself: No cognate antigen has been identified for it. No per-base quality is available; no much larger clone lies one base away. This beta chain was picked up by a library intended for alpha chains and is off target, so its count carries little meaning.

The material was normal lung tissue next to the tumor, obtained at surgery. The TCR comes from a female donor with early-stage non-small cell lung cancer. The rearranged chain carries TRBV7-2 and TRBJ1-5, with no D gene named confidently. The DNA is as follows: TGTGCCAGCAGCTCTACATGGCTGCCCCAGCATTTT. Protein translation: CASSSTWLPQHF.